What follows are 27 T cell receptor beta chains derived from one specimen sequenced in a study of T cells in Graves' hyperthyroidism and ophthalmopathy. TCR beta CDR3 sequences were amplified from RNA transcripts. With the HTBI primer set, the TCR CDR3 went through a first round of RT-PCR. TCRdb processed the multiplex PCR reads anew with MiXCR; each CDR3 protein has one entry. The profile shows 500,000 to 600,000 distinct CDR3 sequences, 15% to 20% of them singletons. Material: blood. All receptors come from a man between 40 and 49 years old with Graves' ophthalmopathy.

The table lists this clonotype with a few counts. The chain uses TRBV7-9 and TRBJ1-4, with 7 bases matching TRBD1. The germline V gene has CDR1 SEHNR and CDR2 FQNEAQ (reference sequence). V lost 5 bases and J lost 5; bases outside the gene matches: 8. The CDR3 has 15 residues. The CDR3 DNA is TGTGCCAGCAGCATCGGGGACAGCAGAAATGAAAAACTGTTTTTT. As protein: CASSIGDSRNEKLFF.

Worth noting for this clonotype: With a much larger clone just one base away, this may be a read error. The V gene is TRBV18, the J gene TRBJ1-5; 7 positions agree with TRBD1. The CDR3 totals 15 residues. Looked up from germline, CDR1 is KGHSH and CDR2 is LQKENI. CDR3 region: CTSSKQQGSNQPQHF. The CDR3 DNA follows: TGTACCAGCTCAAAGCAACAGGGGAGCAATCAGCCCCAGCATTTT.

The V call is TRBV7-2, the J call TRBJ2-5, with a possible D match to TRBD1 (6 bases). Trimming shortened V by 4 bases and J by 3 bases, and 15 bases separated the two germline ends. Germline V gene data show CDR1 as SGHTA and CDR2 as FQGNSA. The CDR3 is 15 residues long. The CDR3 region has the DNA TGTGCCAGCAGCTCATTACCGGGACAAGAAGAGACCCAGTACTTC. This gives the protein CASSSLPGQEETQYF.

This clonotype was observed at least ten times. The V call is TRBV12-3 or TRBV12-4, the J call TRBJ1-2; 7 bases align to TRBD1. V trimming: 5 bases; J trimming: 9 bases; junction bases outside the gene matches: 9. This CDR3 is 13 amino acids long. The CDR3 is CASSLGQVRSYTF. In nucleotides, the CDR3 is TGTGCCAGCAGTCTTGGACAGGTGCGGAGCTACACCTTC.

This clonotype was observed a handful of times. This chain connects TRBV20-1 to TRBJ2-2; TRBD2 matches 11 bases. Per the germline V gene, CDR1 is DFQATT and CDR2 is SNEGSKA (reference sequence). With 4 bases clipped from V and 0 bases from J, the junction kept 7 bases outside the gene matches. This CDR3 has 17 amino acids. CDR3 loop: CSATPRLAGTNTGELFF. CDR3 nucleotides: TGCAGTGCTACTCCTAGACTAGCGGGGACGAACACCGGGGAGCTGTTTTTT.

This clonotype turned up a few times. The chain carries TRBV6-1 and TRBJ1-2; TRBD1 agrees at 7 bases. CDR1 MNHNS and CDR2 SASEGT come from the germline V gene. This CDR3 has 15 amino acids. The J segment lost 5 bases and the V segment lost 10 bases, leaving 16 bases of the junction unmatched. The CDR3 protein is CATTLRTGAQYGYTF. CDR3 coding DNA: TGTGCCACCACGCTCCGGACAGGAGCCCAATATGGCTACACCTTC.

Comments on this clonotype: Being one base from a much bigger clone, this may be a read error. The chain is built from TRBV27 and TRBJ2-7; tentatively, D is TRBD2 (5 bases). Germline-derived CDR1 and CDR2 are MNHEY and SMNVEV (reference sequence). This CDR3 has 13 residues. CDR3 in amino acids: CASSLRPGWERYF. The CDR3 nucleotides are TGTGCCAGCAGTTTAAGACCTGGTTGGGAGCGGTACTTC.

This clonotype was recorded at least ten times. V usage is TRBV13 and J usage is TRBJ2-1; 9 bases map to TRBD1. Trimming took 5 bases from V and 8 from J; bases not matched to a gene: 13. Germline assignment: CDR1 PRHDT and CDR2 FYEKMQ (reference sequence). The CDR3 covers 16 residues. The CDR3 spells CASSTSGTGNLDEQFF. The CDR3 DNA reads as TGTGCCAGCAGCACCTCCGGGACAGGGAACCTCGATGAGCAGTTCTTC.

This clonotype has a count of ten or more. The chain employs TRBV7-2 and TRBJ2-3; no clear D gene. V lost 4 bases and J 4 bases, leaving 18 bases between the germline ends. This CDR3 is built from 16 residues. The V gene's germline CDR1 is SGHTA and CDR2 FQGNSA. For the CDR3, the DNA is TGTGCCAGCAGCTCCTTGAGGCGGAGTGAGTCAGATACGCAGTATTTT. Translation gives CASSSLRRSESDTQYF. The variable domain in full, with the rest retrieved from reference TRBV7-2 and TRBJ2-3, is GAGVSQSPSNKVTEKGKDVELRCDPISGHTALYWYRQSLGQGLEFLIYFQGNSAPDKSGLPSDRFSAERTGGSVSTLTIQRTQQEDSAVYLCASSSLRRSESDTQYFGPGTRLTVL.

This clonotype appeared a single time. A read error is possible here, since a much larger clone lies one base away. V and J are TRBV3-1 and TRBJ1-1, with 8 nucleotides matching TRBD1. The CDR3 contains 14 residues. In germline, CDR1 is LGHDT, CDR2 YNNKEL (reference sequence). Losses at the gene ends were 1 base for V and 6 bases for J; bases not matched to a gene: 4. The chain's CDR3 is CASSQGTGSAEAFF. CDR3 bases: TGTGCCAGCAGCCAAGGGACAGGGTCCGCTGAAGCTTTCTTT. Supplemented by reference TRBV3-1 and TRBJ1-1, the full variable domain reads DTAVSQTPKYLVTQMGNDKSIKCEQNLGHDTMYWYKQDSKKFLKIMFSYNNKELIINETVPNRFSPKSPDKAHLNLHINSLELGDSAVYFCASSQGTGSAEAFFGQGTRLTVV.

The chain is built from TRBV27 and TRBJ2-3, with 7 bases aligning to TRBD1. J gave up 14 bases and V 6 bases, and 11 bases lay outside the gene matches. The CDR3 runs 12 residues. CDR1 and CDR2 (germline): MNHEY, SMNVEV (reference sequence). This CDR3 reads CASSFDRARLYF. The CDR3 region has the DNA TGTGCCAGCAGCTTCGACAGGGCGAGGTTGTATTTT.

Ten or more counts support this clonotype. The chain links TRBV5-1 to TRBJ1-2; 7 nucleotides align to TRBD1. With V trimmed by 3 bases and J by 3 bases, 5 bases remained unmatched. Germline CDR1 is SGHRS and CDR2 is YFSETQ. The CDR3 is made up of 14 amino acids. The CDR3 coding sequence is TGCGCCAGCAGCTCCCTCGACAGGGACTATGGCTACACCTTC. This gives the protein CASSSLDRDYGYTF.

The chain couples TRBV12-5 to TRBJ2-2; TRBD2 matches at 9 bases. The CDR3 loop spans 16 amino acids. V shed 4 bases and J 0 bases; nucleotides not matched to a gene: 3. Germline CDR1 is LGHNT and CDR2 is FRNRAP. The CDR3 region has the DNA TGTGCTAGTGGTTACCCTAGCGGGGCGAACACCGGGGAGCTGTTTTTT. It yields the protein CASGYPSGANTGELFF.

The sample holds many counts of this clonotype. The V gene is TRBV20-1, the J gene TRBJ2-3; tentative D call: TRBD1 (5 bases). The CDR3 loop spans 13 amino acids. The ends were cut back, 1 base at V and 2 bases at J, with 7 bases in the middle. Germline-derived CDR1 and CDR2 are DFQATT and SNEGSKA (reference sequence). CDR3 sequence: CSARGGTTDTQYF. The CDR3 nucleotides read TGCAGTGCTAGAGGGGGCACCACAGATACGCAGTATTTT.

The table lists this clonotype with many counts. This chain links TRBV7-8 with TRBJ2-2; 9 nucleotides match TRBD2. This CDR3 is built from 18 residues. Germline assignment: CDR1 SGHVS and CDR2 FQNEAQ. V trimming: 3 bases; J trimming: 6 bases; junction bases outside the gene matches: 14. CDR3 nucleotide sequence: TGTGCCAGCAGCTTTTGGGTTATGGTAGCGGGAGAATCCGGGGAGCTGTTTTTT. It specifies CASSFWVMVAGESGELFF.

The chain recombines TRBV30 with TRBJ1-3; D is possibly TRBD1 (5 bases). V dropped 0 bases and J dropped 3 bases, with 21 bases sitting between them. CDR1 and CDR2 from the germline V gene are GTSNPN and SVGIG (reference sequence). The CDR3 is made up of 18 amino acids. CDR3 region: CAWSVGTGWDKDGNTIYF. Written as DNA, the CDR3 is TGTGCCTGGAGTGTTGGTACAGGATGGGATAAAGATGGAAACACCATATATTTT.

The chain has TRBV6-1 and TRBJ2-1, with D possibly being TRBD2 (7 bases). Germline V gene data show CDR1 as MNHNS and CDR2 as SASEGT. The CDR3 has 18 amino acids. V gave up 5 bases and J gave up 7 bases, with 27 bases separating them. This CDR3 is CASSMGRGLLRRINEQFF. The CDR3 nucleotides are TGTGCCAGCAGTATGGGGCGGGGGCTCCTCCGCCGGATAAATGAGCAGTTCTTC.

J is TRBJ2-3 and V is TRBV19, with D hard to call. This CDR3 is built from 14 residues. Germline lookup yields CDR1 LNHDA and CDR2 SQIVND (reference sequence). V lost 7 bases to trimming and J lost 2 bases, with 13 bases between them. The CDR3 loop reads CASNSRSLTDTQYF. In DNA form, the CDR3 reads TGTGCCAGTAACTCCAGGAGCCTCACAGATACGCAGTATTTT.

On this clonotype: One end of the junction varies from germline; a read error may be responsible. The chain links TRBV6-9 to TRBJ2-7; D is undetermined. The CDR3 totals 11 residues. Germline assignment: CDR1 MNHGY and CDR2 SVAAGI. The CDR3 nucleotides are TGCGCCTCACAAGCTACGTACGAGCAGTACTTC. Translation gives CASQATYEQYF.

This clonotype was found a few times. This chain connects TRBV10-3 to TRBJ2-5, with D possibly being TRBD1 (6 bases). V lost 2 bases to trimming and J lost 7 bases, with 20 bases between them. The CDR3 is 16 amino acids. Germline CDR1 reads ENHRY; CDR2 reads SYGVKD. The CDR3 sequence: CAISEQNGGYFGTQYF. In DNA form, the CDR3 reads TGTGCCATCAGTGAGCAAAATGGGGGCTACTTCGGGACCCAGTACTTC.

The CDR3 coding sequence is TGTGCCAGCAGCTTAAGTCAGGGAACTGGGGCCAACGTCCTGACTTTC. It encodes CASSLSQGTGANVLTF. The chain couples TRBV7-3 to TRBJ2-6; maybe TRBD1 (5 bases). Trimming took off 1 base at V and 2 bases at J, with 9 bases between the two ends. The CDR3 is 16 amino acids. Germline V gene lookup returns CDR1 SGHTA and CDR2 FQGTGA.

Ten or more counts support this clonotype. The rearrangement links TRBV3-1 to TRBJ1-1; D is possibly TRBD1 (5 bases). The CDR3 sequence is 14 residues long. The V end lost 1 base, the J end lost 11 bases, and 17 bases lay between the germline ends. Germline-derived CDR1 and CDR2 are LGHDT and YNNKEL (reference sequence). The DNA for the CDR3 is TGTGCCAGCAGCCAAGGGACATATCGCGGTTTGGCTTTCTTT. It translates to CASSQGTYRGLAFF.

This clonotype was recorded a few times. The chain uses TRBV29-1 and TRBJ2-3; TRBD2 matches at 15 bases. Looked up from germline, CDR1 is SQVTM and CDR2 is ANQGSEA. V gave up 7 bases and J gave up 3 bases; unmatched junction bases: 11. This CDR3 is 17 amino acids long. CDR3 DNA: TGCAGCGCCGTAGGACTAGCGGGGGGGGGTAGAACAGATACGCAGTATTTT. Its protein product is CSAVGLAGGGRTDTQYF.

This clonotype has just a few counts. The chain joins TRBV5-1 to TRBJ1-4; 9 bases are a match to TRBD1. The CDR3 has 17 residues. Per the germline V gene, CDR1 is SGHRS and CDR2 is YFSETQ. The V segment lost 4 bases and the J segment 5 bases; nucleotides outside the gene matches: 12. The CDR3 here is CASSHTTGGLLNEKLFF. The CDR3, as DNA: TGCGCCAGCAGCCATACCACAGGGGGCCTACTGAATGAAAAACTGTTTTTT.

This clonotype was recorded at least ten times. The chain carries TRBV5-1 and TRBJ2-7, with 12 bases fitting TRBD2. CDR1 SGHRS and CDR2 YFSETQ come from the germline V gene. CDR3 size: 16 residues. With 1 base clipped from V and 0 bases from J, the junction kept 2 bases outside the gene matches. This CDR3 is CASSLTSGGISYEQYF. As DNA, the CDR3 is TGCGCCAGCAGCTTGACTAGCGGGGGGATCTCCTACGAGCAGTACTTC.

This clonotype was seen repeatedly, ten times or more. The rearrangement links TRBV7-9 to TRBJ2-7; a possible D gene is TRBD2 (6 bases). Germline V gene data show CDR1 as SEHNR and CDR2 as FQNEAQ (reference sequence). V shed 5 bases and J shed 3 bases, with 8 bases lying between them. The CDR3 is made up of 12 amino acids. The CDR3 region is CASSMGGYEQYF. The DNA of the CDR3 is TGTGCCAGCAGCATGGGAGGCTACGAGCAGTACTTC.

The chain employs TRBV30 and TRBJ1-5; possible D gene TRBD1, 5 bases. The V gene lost 1 base and the J gene lost 4 bases, with 11 bases spanning the gap. The CDR3 runs 14 residues. CDR1 is GTSNPN and CDR2 is SVGIG in the germline V gene (reference sequence). DNA for the CDR3: TGTGCCTGGAGTGAGGGAGCAGGGAATCAGCCCCAGCATTTT. It yields the protein CAWSEGAGNQPQHF.